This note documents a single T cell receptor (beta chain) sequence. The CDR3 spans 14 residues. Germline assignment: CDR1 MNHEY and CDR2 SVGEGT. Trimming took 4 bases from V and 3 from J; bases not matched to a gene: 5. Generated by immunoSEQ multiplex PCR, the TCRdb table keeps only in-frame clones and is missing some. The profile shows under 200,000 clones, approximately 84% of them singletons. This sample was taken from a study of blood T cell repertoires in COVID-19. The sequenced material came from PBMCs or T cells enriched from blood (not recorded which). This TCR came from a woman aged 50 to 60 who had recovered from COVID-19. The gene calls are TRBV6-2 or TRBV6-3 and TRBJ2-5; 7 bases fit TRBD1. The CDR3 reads CASSFQGDKETQYF. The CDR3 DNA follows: TGTGCCAGCAGTTTCCAGGGGGATAAAGAGACCCAGTACTTC.